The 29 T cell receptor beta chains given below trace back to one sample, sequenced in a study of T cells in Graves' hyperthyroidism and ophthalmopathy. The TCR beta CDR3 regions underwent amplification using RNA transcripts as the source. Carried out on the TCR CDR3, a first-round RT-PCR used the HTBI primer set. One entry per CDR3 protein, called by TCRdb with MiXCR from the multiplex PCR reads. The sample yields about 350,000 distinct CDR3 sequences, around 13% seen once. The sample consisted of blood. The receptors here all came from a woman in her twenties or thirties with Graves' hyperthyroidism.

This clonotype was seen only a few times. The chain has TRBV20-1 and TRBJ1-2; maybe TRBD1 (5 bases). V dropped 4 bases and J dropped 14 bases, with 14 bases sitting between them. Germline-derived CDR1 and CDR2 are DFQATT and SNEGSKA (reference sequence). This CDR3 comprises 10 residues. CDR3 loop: CSAIWGRDTF. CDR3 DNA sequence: TGCAGTGCTATCTGGGGACGTGATACCTTC.

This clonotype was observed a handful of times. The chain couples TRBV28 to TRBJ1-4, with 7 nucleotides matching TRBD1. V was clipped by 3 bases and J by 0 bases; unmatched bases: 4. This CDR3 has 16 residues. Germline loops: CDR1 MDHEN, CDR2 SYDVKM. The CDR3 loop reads CASSFLGQPTNEKLFF. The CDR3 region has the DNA TGTGCCAGCAGTTTTTTGGGACAGCCAACTAATGAAAAACTGTTTTTT. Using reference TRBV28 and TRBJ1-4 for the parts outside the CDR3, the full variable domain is DVKVTQSSRYLVKRTGEKVFLECVQDMDHENMFWYRQDPGLGLRLIYFSYDVKMKEKGDIPEGYSVSREKKERFSLILESASTNQTSMYLCASSFLGQPTNEKLFFGSGTQLSVL.

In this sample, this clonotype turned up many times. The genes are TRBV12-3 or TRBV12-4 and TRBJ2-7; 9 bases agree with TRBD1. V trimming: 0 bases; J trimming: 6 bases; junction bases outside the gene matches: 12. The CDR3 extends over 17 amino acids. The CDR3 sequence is CASSLAPLGTGFGEQYF. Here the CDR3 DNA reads TGTGCCAGCAGTTTAGCGCCTCTTGGGACAGGGTTCGGCGAGCAGTACTTC.

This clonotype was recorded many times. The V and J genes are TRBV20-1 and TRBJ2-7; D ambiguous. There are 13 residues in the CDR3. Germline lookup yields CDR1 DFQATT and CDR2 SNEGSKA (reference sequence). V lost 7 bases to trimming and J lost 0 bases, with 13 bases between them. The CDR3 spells CSVHRKSSYEQYF. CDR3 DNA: TGCAGTGTTCATAGAAAAAGCTCCTACGAGCAGTACTTC.

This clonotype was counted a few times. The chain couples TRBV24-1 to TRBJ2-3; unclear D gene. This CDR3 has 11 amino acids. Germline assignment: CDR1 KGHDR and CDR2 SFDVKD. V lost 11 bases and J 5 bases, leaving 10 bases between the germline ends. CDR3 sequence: CARKSEDTQYF. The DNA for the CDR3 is TGTGCCAGGAAGAGCGAAGATACGCAGTATTTT.

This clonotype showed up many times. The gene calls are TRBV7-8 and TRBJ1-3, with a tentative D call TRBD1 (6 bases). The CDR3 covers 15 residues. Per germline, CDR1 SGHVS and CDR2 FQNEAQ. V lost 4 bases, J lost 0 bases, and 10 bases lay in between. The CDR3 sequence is CASSSRDISGNTIYF. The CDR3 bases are TGTGCCAGCAGCTCACGGGACATCTCTGGAAACACCATATATTTT.

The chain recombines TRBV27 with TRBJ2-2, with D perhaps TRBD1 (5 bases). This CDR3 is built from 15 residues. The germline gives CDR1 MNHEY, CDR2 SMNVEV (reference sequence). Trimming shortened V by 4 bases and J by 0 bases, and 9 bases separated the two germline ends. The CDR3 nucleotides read TGTGCCAGCAGTTCGGACACCACGAACACCGGGGAGCTGTTTTTT. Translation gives CASSSDTTNTGELFF.

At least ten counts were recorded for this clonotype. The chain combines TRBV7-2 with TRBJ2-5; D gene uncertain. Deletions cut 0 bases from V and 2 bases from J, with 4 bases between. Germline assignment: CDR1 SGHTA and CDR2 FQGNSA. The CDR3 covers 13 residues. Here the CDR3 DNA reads TGTGCCAGCAGCTTAGCCACACAAGAGACCCAGTACTTC. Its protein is CASSLATQETQYF.

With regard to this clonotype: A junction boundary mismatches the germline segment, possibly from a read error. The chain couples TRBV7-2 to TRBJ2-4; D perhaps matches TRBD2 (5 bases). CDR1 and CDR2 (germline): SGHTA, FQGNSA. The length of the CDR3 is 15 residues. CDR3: CASSSPGIAQNIQYF. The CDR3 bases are TGTGCCAGCAGTTCCCCGGGGATAGCCCAAAACATTCAGTACTTC.

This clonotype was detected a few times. CDR3 sequence (DNA): TGTGCCAGCAGTTCCATGCTGGCAGATACGCAGTATTTT. It translates to CASSSMLADTQYF. The chain combines TRBV28 with TRBJ2-3; D is unclear. Trimming removed 4 bases at V and 4 bases at J, with 9 bases between. The CDR3 is 13 amino acids. From germline, CDR1 is MDHEN and CDR2 SYDVKM.

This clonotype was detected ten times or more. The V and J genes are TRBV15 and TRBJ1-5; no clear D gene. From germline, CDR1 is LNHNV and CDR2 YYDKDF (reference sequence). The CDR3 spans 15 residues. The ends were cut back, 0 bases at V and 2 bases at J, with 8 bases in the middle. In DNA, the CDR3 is TGTGCCACCAGCAGAGATCAGTTGGGCAATCAGCCCCAGCATTTT. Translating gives CATSRDQLGNQPQHF.

The CDR3: CSVEDRPGGETQYF. In DNA form, the CDR3 reads TGCAGCGTTGAAGATCGGCCTGGGGGAGAGACCCAGTACTTC. This sequence joins TRBV29-1 and TRBJ2-5; D possibly matches TRBD1 or TRBD2 (5 bases each). The CDR3 extends over 14 amino acids. Germline CDR1 and CDR2: SQVTM and ANQGSEA. The ends were cut back, 0 bases at V and 4 bases at J, with 12 bases in the middle.

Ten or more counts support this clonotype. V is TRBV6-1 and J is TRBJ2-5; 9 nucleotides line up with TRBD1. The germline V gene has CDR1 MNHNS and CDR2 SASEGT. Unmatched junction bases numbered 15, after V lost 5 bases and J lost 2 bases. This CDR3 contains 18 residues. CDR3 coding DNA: TGTGCCAGCAGTCGCCAAGGGACCGGGACAGGGAGACAAGAGACCCAGTACTTC. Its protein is CASSRQGTGTGRQETQYF.

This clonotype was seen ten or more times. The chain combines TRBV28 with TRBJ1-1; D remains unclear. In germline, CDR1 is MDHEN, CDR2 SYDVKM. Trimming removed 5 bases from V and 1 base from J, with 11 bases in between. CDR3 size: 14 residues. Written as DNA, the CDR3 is TGTGCCAGCAGTAGTTCCCCGCCGAACACTGAAGCTTTCTTT. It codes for CASSSSPPNTEAFF.

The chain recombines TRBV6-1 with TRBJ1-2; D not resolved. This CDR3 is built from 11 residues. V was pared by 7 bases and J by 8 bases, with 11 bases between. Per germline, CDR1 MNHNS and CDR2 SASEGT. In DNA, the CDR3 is TGTGCCAGCACGGGGTCGGGAGGCTACACCTTC. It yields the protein CASTGSGGYTF.

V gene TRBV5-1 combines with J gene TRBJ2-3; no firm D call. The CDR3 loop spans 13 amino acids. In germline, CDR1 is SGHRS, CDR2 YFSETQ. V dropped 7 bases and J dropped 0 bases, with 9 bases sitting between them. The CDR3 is CASGPPSTDTQYF. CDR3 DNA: TGCGCCAGCGGCCCACCGAGCACAGATACGCAGTATTTT.

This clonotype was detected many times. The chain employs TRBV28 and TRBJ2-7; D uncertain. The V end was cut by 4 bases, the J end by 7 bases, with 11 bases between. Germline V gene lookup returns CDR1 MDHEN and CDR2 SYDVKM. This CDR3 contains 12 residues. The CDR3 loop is CASSSSLPEQYF. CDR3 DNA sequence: TGTGCCAGCAGTTCGTCGCTCCCGGAGCAGTACTTC.

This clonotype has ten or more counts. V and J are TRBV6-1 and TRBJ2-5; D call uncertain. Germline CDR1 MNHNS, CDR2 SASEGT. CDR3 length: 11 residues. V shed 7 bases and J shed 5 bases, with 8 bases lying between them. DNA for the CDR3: TGTGCCAGCACCGGTTTCGAGACCCAGTACTTC. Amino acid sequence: CASTGFETQYF.

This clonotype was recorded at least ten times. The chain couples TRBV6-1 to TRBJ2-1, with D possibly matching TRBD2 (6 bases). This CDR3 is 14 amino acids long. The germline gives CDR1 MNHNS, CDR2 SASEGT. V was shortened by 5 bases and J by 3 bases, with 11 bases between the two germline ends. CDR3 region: CASSRDSNYNEQFF. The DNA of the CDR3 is TGTGCCAGCAGTCGGGACTCCAACTACAATGAGCAGTTCTTC.

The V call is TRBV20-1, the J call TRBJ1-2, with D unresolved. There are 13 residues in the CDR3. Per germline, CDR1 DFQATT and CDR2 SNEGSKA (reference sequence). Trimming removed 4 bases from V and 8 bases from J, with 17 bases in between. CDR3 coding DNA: TGCAGTGCTATTAGCAAGGCGTACGAAGGCTACACCTTC. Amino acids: CSAISKAYEGYTF.

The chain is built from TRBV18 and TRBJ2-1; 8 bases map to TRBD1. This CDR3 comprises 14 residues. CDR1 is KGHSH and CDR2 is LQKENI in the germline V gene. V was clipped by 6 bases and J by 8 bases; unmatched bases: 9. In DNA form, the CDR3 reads TGTGCCAGCTCGCCGCGGGACAGGTTCTATGAGCAGTTCTTC. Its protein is CASSPRDRFYEQFF. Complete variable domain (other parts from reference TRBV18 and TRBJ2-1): NAGVMQNPRHLVRRRGQEARLRCSPMKGHSHVYWYRQLPEEGLKFMVYLQKENIIDESGMPKERFSAEFPKEGPSILRIQQVVRGDSAAYFCASSPRDRFYEQFFGPGTRLTVL.

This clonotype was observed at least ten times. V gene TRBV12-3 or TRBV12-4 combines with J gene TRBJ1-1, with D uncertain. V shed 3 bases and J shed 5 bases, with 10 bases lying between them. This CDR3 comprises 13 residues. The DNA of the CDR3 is TGTGCCAGCAGTTTGGGCAGTGAAACTGAAGCTTTCTTT. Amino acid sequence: CASSLGSETEAFF.

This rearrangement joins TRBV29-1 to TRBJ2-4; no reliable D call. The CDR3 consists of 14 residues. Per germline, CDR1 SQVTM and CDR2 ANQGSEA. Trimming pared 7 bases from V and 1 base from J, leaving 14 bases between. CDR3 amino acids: CSAWAPQAKNIQYF. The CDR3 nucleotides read TGCAGCGCCTGGGCTCCGCAGGCCAAAAACATTCAGTACTTC.

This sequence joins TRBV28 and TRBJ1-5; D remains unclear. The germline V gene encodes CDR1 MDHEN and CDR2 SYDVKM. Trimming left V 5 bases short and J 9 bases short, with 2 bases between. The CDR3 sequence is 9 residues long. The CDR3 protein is CASSPPQHF. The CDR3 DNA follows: TGTGCCAGCAGTCCGCCCCAGCATTTT.

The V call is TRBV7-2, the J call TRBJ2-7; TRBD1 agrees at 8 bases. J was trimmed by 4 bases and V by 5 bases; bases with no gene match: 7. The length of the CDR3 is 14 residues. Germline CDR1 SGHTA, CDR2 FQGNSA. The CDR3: CASSHPDRGYEQYF. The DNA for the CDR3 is TGTGCCAGCAGCCACCCAGACAGGGGATACGAGCAGTACTTC.

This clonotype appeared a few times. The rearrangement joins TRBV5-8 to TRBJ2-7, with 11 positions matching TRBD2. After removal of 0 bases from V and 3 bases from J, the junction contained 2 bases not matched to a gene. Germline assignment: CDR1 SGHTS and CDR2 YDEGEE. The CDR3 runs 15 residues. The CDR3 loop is CASSLETSGIYEQYF. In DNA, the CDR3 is TGTGCCAGCAGCTTGGAGACTAGCGGGATCTACGAGCAGTACTTC.

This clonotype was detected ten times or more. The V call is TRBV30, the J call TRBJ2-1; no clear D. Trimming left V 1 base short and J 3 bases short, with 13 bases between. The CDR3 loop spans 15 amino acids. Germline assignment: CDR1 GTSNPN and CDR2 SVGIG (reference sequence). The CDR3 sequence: CAWSAPAASYNEQFF. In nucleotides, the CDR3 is TGTGCCTGGAGTGCCCCCGCAGCCAGCTACAATGAGCAGTTCTTC.

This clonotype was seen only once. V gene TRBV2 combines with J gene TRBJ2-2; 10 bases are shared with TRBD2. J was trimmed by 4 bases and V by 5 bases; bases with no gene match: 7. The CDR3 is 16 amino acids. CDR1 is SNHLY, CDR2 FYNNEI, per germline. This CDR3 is CASSLTSGAGTGELFF. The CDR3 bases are TGTGCCAGCAGTCTAACTAGCGGGGCGGGCACCGGGGAGCTGTTTTTT.

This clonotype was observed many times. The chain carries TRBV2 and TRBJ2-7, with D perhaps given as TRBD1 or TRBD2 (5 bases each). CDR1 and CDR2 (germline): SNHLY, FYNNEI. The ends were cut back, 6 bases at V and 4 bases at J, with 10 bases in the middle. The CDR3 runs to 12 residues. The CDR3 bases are TGTGCCAGCAGGGGCGAGGGGTACGAGCAGTACTTC. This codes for CASRGEGYEQYF.